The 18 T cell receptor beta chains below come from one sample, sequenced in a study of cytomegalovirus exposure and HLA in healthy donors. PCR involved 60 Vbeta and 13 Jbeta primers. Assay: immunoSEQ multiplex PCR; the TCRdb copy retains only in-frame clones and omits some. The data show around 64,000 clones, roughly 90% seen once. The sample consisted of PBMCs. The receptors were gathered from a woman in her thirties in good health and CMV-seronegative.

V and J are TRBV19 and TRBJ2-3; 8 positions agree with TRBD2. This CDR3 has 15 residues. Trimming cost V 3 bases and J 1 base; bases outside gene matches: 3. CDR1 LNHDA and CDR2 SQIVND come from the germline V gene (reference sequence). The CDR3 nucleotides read TGTGCCAGTAGTATTGTGACTAGCGGCACAGATACGCAGTATTTT. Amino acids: CASSIVTSGTDTQYF.

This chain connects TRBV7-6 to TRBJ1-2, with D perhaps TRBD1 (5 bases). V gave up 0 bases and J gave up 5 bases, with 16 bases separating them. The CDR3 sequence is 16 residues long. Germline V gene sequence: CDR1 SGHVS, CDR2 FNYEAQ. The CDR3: CASSLADSPGGYGYTF. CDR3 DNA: TGTGCCAGCAGCTTAGCCGACAGCCCCGGGGGGTATGGCTACACCTTC.

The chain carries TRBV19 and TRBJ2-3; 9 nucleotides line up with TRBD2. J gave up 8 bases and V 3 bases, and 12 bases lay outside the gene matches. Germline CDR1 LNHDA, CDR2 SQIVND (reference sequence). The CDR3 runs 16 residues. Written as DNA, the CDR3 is TGTGCCAGTAGTATCGGGGCGGGAGGGAGTGCTGGTACGCAGTATTTT. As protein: CASSIGAGGSAGTQYF.

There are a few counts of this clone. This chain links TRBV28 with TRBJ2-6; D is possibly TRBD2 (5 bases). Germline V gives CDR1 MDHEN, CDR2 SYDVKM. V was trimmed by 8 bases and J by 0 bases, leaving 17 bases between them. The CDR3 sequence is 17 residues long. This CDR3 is CASLGAGLTSGANVLTF. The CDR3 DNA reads TGTGCCAGCCTGGGAGCCGGATTAACCTCTGGGGCCAACGTCCTGACTTTC.

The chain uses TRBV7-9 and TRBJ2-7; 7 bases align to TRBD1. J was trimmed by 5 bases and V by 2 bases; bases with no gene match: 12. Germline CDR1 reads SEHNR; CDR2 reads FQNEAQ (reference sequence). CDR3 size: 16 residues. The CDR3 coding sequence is TGTGCCAGCAGCTTAACCACAGGGGCTACTGTCCACGAGCAGTACTTC. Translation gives CASSLTTGATVHEQYF.

In DNA form, the CDR3 reads TGTGCCAGCAGCTTAGTACTAGTAACCTACGAGCAGTACTTC. This translates into CASSLVLVTYEQYF. The rearrangement links TRBV7-2 to TRBJ2-7; TRBD2 is a possible D gene (5 bases). This CDR3 comprises 14 residues. V was cut by 1 base and J by 2 bases, with 9 bases left in between. Germline V gene lookup returns CDR1 SGHTA and CDR2 FQGNSA.

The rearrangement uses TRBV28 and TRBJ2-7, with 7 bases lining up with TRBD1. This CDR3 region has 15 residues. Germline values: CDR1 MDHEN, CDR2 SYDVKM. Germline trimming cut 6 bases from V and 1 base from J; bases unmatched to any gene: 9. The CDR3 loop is CASRSPGGRSYEQYF. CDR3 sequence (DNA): TGTGCCAGCAGGTCCCCAGGGGGAAGATCCTACGAGCAGTACTTC.

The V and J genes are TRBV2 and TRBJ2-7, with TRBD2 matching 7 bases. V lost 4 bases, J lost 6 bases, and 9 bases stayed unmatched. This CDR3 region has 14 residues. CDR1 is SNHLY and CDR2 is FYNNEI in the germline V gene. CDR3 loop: CASSVLADNTEQYF. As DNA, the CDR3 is TGTGCCAGCAGTGTTCTAGCGGACAACACCGAGCAGTACTTC.

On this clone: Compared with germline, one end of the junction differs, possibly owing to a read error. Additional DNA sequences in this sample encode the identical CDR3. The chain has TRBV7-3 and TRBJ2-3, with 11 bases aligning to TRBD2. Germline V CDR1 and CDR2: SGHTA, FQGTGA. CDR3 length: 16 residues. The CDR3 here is CASSLTQTSGRGTQYF. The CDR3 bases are TGCGCCAGCAGCTTAACACAAACTAGCGGGAGAGGTACGCAGTATTTT.

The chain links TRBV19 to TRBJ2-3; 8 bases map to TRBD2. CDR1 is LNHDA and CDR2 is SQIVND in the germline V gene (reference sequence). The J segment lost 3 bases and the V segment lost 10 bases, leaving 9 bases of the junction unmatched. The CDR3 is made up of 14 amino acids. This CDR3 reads CATTGLAGTDTQYF. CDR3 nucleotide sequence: TGTGCCACGACGGGGCTAGCGGGTACAGATACGCAGTATTTT.

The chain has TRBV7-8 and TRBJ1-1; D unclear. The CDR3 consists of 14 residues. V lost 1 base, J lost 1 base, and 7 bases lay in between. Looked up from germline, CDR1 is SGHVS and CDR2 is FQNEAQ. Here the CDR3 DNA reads TGTGCCAGCAGCTTAGTAGCGGGGAACACTGAAGCTTTCTTT. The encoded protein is CASSLVAGNTEAFF.

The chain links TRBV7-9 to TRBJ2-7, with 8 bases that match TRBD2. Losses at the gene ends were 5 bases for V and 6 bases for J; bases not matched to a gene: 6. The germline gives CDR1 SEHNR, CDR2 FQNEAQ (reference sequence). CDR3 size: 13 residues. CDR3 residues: CASSPRLASEQYF. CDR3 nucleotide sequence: TGTGCCAGCAGCCCTAGACTAGCGAGCGAGCAGTACTTC.

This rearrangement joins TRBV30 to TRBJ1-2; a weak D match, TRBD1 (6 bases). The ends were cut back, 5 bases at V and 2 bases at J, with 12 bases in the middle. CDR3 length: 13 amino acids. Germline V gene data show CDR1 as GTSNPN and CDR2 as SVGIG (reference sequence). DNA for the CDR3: TGTGCCTGGGACACAGGGAACAACTATGGCTACACCTTC. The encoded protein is CAWDTGNNYGYTF.

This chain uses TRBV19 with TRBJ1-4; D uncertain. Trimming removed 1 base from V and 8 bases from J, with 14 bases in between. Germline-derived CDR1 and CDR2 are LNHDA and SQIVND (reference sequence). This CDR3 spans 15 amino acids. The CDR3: CASSIVRSLGEKLFF. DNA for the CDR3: TGTGCCAGTAGTATAGTCCGGTCCCTCGGGGAAAAACTGTTTTTT.

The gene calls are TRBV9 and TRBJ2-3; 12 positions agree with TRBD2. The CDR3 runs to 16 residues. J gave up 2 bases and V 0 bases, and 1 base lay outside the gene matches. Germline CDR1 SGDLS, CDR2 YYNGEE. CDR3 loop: CASSVGTSGITDTQYF. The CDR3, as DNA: TGTGCCAGCAGCGTAGGGACTAGCGGGATCACAGATACGCAGTATTTT.

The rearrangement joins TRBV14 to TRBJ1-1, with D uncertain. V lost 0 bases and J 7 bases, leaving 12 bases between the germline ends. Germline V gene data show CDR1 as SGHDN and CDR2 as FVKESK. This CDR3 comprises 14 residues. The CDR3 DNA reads TGTGCCAGCAGCCAAGACCTTCTGAGAAATGAAGCTTTCTTT. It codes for CASSQDLLRNEAFF.

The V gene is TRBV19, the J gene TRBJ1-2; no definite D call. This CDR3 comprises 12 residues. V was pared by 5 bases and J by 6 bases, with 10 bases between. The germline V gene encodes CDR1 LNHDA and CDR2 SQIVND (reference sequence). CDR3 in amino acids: CASSALGHGYTF. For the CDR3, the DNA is TGTGCCAGTAGTGCTCTTGGGCATGGCTACACCTTC.

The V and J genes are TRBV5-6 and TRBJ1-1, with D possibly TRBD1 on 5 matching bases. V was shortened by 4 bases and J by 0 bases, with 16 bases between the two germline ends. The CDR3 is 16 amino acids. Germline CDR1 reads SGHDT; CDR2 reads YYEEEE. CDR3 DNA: TGTGCCAGCAGCGGCGCGACAGTGGGTTTGAACACTGAAGCTTTCTTT. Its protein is CASSGATVGLNTEAFF.